This T cell receptor beta chain was recorded in a study of T cell responses to AZD1222 COVID-19 vaccine. Method: immunoSEQ multiplex PCR; TCRdb's copy keeps in-frame clones and lacks some. The sample includes 130,000 to 150,000 clones, around 91% seen only once; the top ten take about 1.5%. Germline V gene data show CDR1 as SNHLY and CDR2 as FYNNEI. V lost 4 bases and J lost 0, with 11 bases in between. This CDR3 has 15 amino acids. V is TRBV2 and J is TRBJ2-3; D may be TRBD2 (5 bases). This TCR came from an adult in good health. This specimen consisted of peripheral blood, obtained on day 0 of AZD1222 vaccination. CDR3 nucleotide sequence: TGTGCCAGCAGTGTACGGGGAGCTAGCACAGATACGCAGTATTTT. It codes for CASSVRGASTDTQYF.